Included here is one TCR beta chain sequence, with context. Germline V gene sequence: CDR1 SQVTM, CDR2 ANQGSEA. This CDR3 is 13 amino acids long. V lost 3 bases to trimming and J lost 7 bases, with 12 bases between them. The record originates from a study of preoperative IRX-2 immunotherapy in early breast cancer. Documented treatment: preoperative locoregional IRX-2 cytokine immunotherapy. Samples came from a phase Ib trial of preoperative locoregional IRX-2 cytokine immunotherapy. Assay: immunoSEQ multiplex PCR; the TCRdb copy retains only in-frame clones and omits some. Of under 30,000 clones in the sample, around 91% were seen once.

The TCR was taken from a human donor with breast cancer. The chain employs TRBV29-1 and TRBJ2-2; possible D gene TRBD1, 5 bases. This sample comprised tumor tissue, obtained after IRX-2 immunotherapy. CDR3 amino acids: CSVEETVDGELFF. The CDR3 bases are TGCAGCGTTGAGGAGACAGTGGACGGGGAGCTGTTTTTT.